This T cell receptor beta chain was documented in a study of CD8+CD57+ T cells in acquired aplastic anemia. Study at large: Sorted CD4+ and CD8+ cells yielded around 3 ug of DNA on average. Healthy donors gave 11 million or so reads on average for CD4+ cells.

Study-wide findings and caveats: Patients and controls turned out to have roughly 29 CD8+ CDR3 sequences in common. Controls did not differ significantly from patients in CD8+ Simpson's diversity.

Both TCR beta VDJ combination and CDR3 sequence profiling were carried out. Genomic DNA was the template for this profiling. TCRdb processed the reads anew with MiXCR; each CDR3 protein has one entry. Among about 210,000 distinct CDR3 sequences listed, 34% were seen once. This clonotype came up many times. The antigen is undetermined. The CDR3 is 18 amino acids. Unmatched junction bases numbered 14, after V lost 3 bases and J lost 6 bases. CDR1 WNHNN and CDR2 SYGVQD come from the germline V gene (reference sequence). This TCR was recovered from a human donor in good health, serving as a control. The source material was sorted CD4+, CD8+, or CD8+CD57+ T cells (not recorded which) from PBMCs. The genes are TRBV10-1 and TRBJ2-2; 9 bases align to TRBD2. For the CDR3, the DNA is TGCGCCAGCAGTGAACATGCTAAGCGGGGGGTCCCTTCCGGGGAGCTGTTTTTT. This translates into CASSEHAKRGVPSGELFF.